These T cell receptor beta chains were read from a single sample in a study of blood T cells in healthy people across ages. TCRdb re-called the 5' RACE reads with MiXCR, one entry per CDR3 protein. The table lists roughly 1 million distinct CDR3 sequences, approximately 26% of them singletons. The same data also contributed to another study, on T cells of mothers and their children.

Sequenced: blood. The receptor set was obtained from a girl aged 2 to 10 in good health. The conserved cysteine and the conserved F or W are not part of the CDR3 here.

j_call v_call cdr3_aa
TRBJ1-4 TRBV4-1 ASSQVDSINEKLF
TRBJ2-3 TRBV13 ASSSGLVGADTQY
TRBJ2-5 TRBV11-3 ASSYLGGSSQETQY
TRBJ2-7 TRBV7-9 AIVGTLSYEQY
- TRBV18 ASSPQKLADEQF
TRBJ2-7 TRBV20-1 SAKAGTVTYEQY
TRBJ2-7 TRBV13 ASSLVSSGTTYEQY
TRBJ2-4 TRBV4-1 ASSPGEADKNIQY
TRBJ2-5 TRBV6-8 ANVPGRWRVIETQY
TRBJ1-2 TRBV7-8 ASSPMGTSYGHT
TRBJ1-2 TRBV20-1 SAPWGAANGYT
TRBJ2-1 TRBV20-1 SATSGKVVREQF
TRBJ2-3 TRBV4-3 ASSRLTGEGDTQY
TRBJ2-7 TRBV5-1 ASSLNLRDATSYEQY
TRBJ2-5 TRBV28 ASSLGTGLKEETQY
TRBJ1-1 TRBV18 AISRGLDTEAF
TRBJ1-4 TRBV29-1 SVEFKEKLF
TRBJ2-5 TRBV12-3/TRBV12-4 ASTPFSDAQETQY
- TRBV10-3 AISESGTSPDEQF
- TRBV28 ASSLGREWVYEQF
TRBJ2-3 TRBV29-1 SVALLREDTQY
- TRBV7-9 ASRPDLIYEQY
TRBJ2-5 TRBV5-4 ASSLFSGQETQY
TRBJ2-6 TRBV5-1 ASSLLGTGDGNVLT
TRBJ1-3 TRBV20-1 SASTGAENTIY
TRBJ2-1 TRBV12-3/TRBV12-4 AVAIGVNEQF
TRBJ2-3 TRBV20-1 SARTAQY
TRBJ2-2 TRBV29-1 SVVRDRGPGELF
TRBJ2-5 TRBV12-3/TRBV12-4 ASSTGGGKTQY
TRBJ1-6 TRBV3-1 ASSQESRDSPLH
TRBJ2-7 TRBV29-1 SVERGNDYEQY
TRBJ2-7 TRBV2 ASSKLQESEQC
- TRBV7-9 ASSNLHQLAGGPDEQF
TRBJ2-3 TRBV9 ASTGGASTDTQY
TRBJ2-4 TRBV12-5 ASGEPPQENPIQY
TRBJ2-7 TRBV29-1 SVADRSYEQY
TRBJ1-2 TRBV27 ASSFRLRVTSDGYT
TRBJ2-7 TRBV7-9 ASSPRSSGGQVEQY
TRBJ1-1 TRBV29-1 SVRLRGIEAF
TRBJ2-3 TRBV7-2 ASSLVWTSGVPDTQY
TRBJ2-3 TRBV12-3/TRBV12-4 ASSFYVGEWGDTQY